This T cell receptor (beta chain) was profiled in a study of CD8 T cells in ankylosing spondylitis. Whole-study findings and limits: Characteristic of ankylosing spondylitis blood, it appeared, was a TCR beta motif comprising about eight highly homologous variants.

Of note for this clonotype: Antigen unknown.

Germline V lookup: CDR1 SGHTA, CDR2 FQGNSA. CDR3 length equals 16 residues. V shed 4 bases and J 3 bases; nucleotides not matched to a gene: 1. TCRdb used MiXCR to reprocess the 5' RACE reads, holding one entry per CDR3 protein. The sample lists about 540,000 distinct CDR3 sequences, roughly an eighth seen once, with under 7.5% in the top ten. Sequencing was done on a sample of blood, either unsorted or a sorted T cell fraction (not recorded which). V is TRBV7-2 and J is TRBJ2-3; 16 positions agree with TRBD2. The clonotype originates from a male donor with ankylosing spondylitis. CDR3 region: CASSWGLAGGTDTQYF. DNA for the CDR3: TGTGCCAGCAGCTGGGGACTAGCGGGAGGGACAGATACGCAGTATTTT.